Each of the 32 T cell receptor beta chains below was sequenced from the same sample in a study of long-term antiretroviral therapy in people with HIV (dated by TCRdb to 2021 to 2024). The immunoSEQ hsTCRB v3.0 assay was used at survey level resolution to sequence the TRB variable region. The table was pulled from immuneACCESS by TCRdb, which kept in-frame rearrangements only. Such tables lose some clones; where checked, under half of the loss comes from unresolved V genes, and the rest has no known cause. This sample comprises 25,000 to 30,000 clones, around 80% of them detected only once. The leading ten clones occupy roughly 9.3% of the sample. The sequencing used unsorted PBMCs, collected 1.5 years before starting antiretroviral therapy. These receptors came from a man younger than 35 with HIV.

The chain links TRBV10-3 to TRBJ2-3, with D uncertain. The germline V gene has CDR1 ENHRY and CDR2 SYGVKD. V was shortened by 0 bases and J by 6 bases, with 13 bases between the two germline ends. The CDR3 sequence is 15 residues long. The CDR3 nucleotides read TGTGCCATCAGTGAGTCGCACCAAAAAAGTGATACGCAGTATTTT. Residues: CAISESHQKSDTQYF.

The chain recombines TRBV11-2 with TRBJ1-2; D remains unclear. The CDR3 runs 15 residues. CDR1 and CDR2 (germline): SGHAT, FQNNGV. V lost 1 base and J 4 bases, leaving 13 bases between the germline ends. The CDR3 is CASSLGQAYGYGYTF. The CDR3 DNA is TGTGCCAGCAGCTTAGGTCAGGCTTATGGCTATGGCTACACCTTC. Together with reference TRBV11-2 and TRBJ1-2, the CDR3 gives the full variable domain: EAGVAQSPRYKIIEKRQSVAFWCNPISGHATLYWYQQILGQGPKLLIQFQNNGVVDDSQLPKDRFSAERLKGVDSTLKIQPAKLEDSAVYLCASSLGQAYGYGYTFGSGTRLTVV.

The sample holds one count of this clone. The chain joins TRBV5-1 to TRBJ1-1; TRBD1 matches at 7 bases. J was trimmed by 4 bases and V by 5 bases; bases with no gene match: 5. The germline V gene has CDR1 SGHRS and CDR2 YFSETQ. This CDR3 is built from 13 residues. The DNA of the CDR3 is TGCGCCAGCAGGGAACAGGGGAGCACTGAAGCTTTCTTT. This sequence encodes CASREQGSTEAFF. The full variable domain, in which reference TRBV5-1 and TRBJ1-1 provide the parts outside the CDR3, is KAGVTQTPRYLIKTRGQQVTLSCSPISGHRSVSWYQQTPGQGLQFLFEYFSETQRNKGNFPGRFSGRQFSNSRSEMNVSTLELGDSALYLCASREQGSTEAFFGQGTRLTVV.

The V and J genes are TRBV4-1 and TRBJ1-2, with 7 positions matching TRBD1. V trimming: 5 bases; J trimming: 4 bases; junction bases outside the gene matches: 4. The germline CDR1 and CDR2 sequences are MGHRA and YSYEKL. The CDR3 loop spans 13 amino acids. This chain's CDR3 is CASSSGGSYGYTF. The CDR3 nucleotides are TGCGCCAGCAGCTCAGGGGGGAGCTATGGCTACACCTTC.

Concerning this clone itself: Other DNA sequences in the same sample also yield this CDR3. J is TRBJ2-1 and V is TRBV10-1, with no clear D. CDR3 length: 13 residues. Germline loops: CDR1 WNHNN, CDR2 SYGVQD (reference sequence). V lost 4 bases, J lost 1 base, and 5 bases lay in between. The CDR3 DNA follows: TGCGCCAGCAGTGCGGATTCCTACAATGAGCAGTTCTTC. It translates to CASSADSYNEQFF.

The gene calls are TRBV28 and TRBJ2-7; the match to TRBD1 covers 9 bases. Germline V gene sequence: CDR1 MDHEN, CDR2 SYDVKM. J gave up 0 bases and V 6 bases, and 3 bases lay outside the gene matches. CDR3 size: 14 residues. CDR3 sequence reads: CASRPTGGSYEQYF. CDR3 in DNA: TGTGCCAGCAGGCCGACAGGGGGCTCCTACGAGCAGTACTTC.

This chain connects TRBV19 to TRBJ2-1; D remains ambiguous. The CDR3 is 13 residues long. The V end was cut by 5 bases, the J end by 8 bases, with 13 bases between. CDR1 and CDR2 from the germline V gene are LNHDA and SQIVND (reference sequence). The CDR3: CASSWASGDEQFF. Written as DNA, the CDR3 is TGTGCCAGTAGTTGGGCCTCCGGAGATGAGCAGTTCTTC.

V usage is TRBV18 and J usage is TRBJ2-6; D is uncertain. Trimming shortened V by 4 bases and J by 0 bases, and 10 bases separated the two germline ends. From germline, CDR1 is KGHSH and CDR2 LQKENI. CDR3 size: 16 residues. The CDR3 region is CASSLPTSSGANVLTF. The CDR3 DNA reads TGTGCCAGCTCACTCCCTACTTCCTCTGGGGCCAACGTCCTGACTTTC.

The rearrangement joins TRBV6-5 to TRBJ1-1; D might be TRBD1 (6 bases). The V and J ends lost 6 bases and 4 bases respectively, with 12 bases between them. Per germline, CDR1 MNHEY and CDR2 SVGAGI. The CDR3 is 13 amino acids. The CDR3 DNA reads TGTGCCAGCAGGGTGGACAGTGGCACTGAAGCTTTCTTT. Translating it yields CASRVDSGTEAFF.

This chain joins TRBV29-1 and TRBJ2-1, with D possibly called TRBD1 or TRBD2 (5 bases each). This CDR3 has 15 amino acids. V lost 5 bases, J lost 7 bases, and 21 bases lay in between. Germline CDR1 is SQVTM and CDR2 is ANQGSEA. In DNA, the CDR3 is TGCAGCGTTCCCGGGGTGCGGAAGGGGTGGAATGAGCAGTTCTTC. This gives the protein CSVPGVRKGWNEQFF.

The chain recombines TRBV28 with TRBJ1-1; D may be TRBD1 (5 bases). From germline, CDR1 is MDHEN and CDR2 SYDVKM. Trimming removed 7 bases at V and 4 bases at J, with 19 bases between. This CDR3 contains 15 residues. The CDR3 DNA reads as TGTGCCAGCACGTTACAGGACCCGGGGAGCACTGAAGCTTTCTTT. As protein: CASTLQDPGSTEAFF.

V usage is TRBV5-1 and J usage is TRBJ2-7; 8 nucleotides match TRBD2. There are 16 residues in the CDR3. Trimming removed 1 base from V and 1 base from J; junction bases left unmatched: 7. In germline, CDR1 is SGHRS, CDR2 YFSETQ. The DNA for the CDR3 is TGCGCCAGCAGCTTGTTGGTAGCGGGGCCATCCTACGAGCAGTACTTC. Translation gives CASSLLVAGPSYEQYF.

The chain combines TRBV10-3 with TRBJ2-2; tentative D call: TRBD2 (6 bases). Germline V gene data show CDR1 as ENHRY and CDR2 as SYGVKD. The CDR3 is 17 amino acids. Trimming removed 6 bases at V and 7 bases at J, with 24 bases between. The CDR3 sequence is CAIRPAASRGRGGELFF. The CDR3 DNA reads as TGTGCCATCAGACCCGCCGCTAGCCGGGGGAGAGGCGGGGAGCTGTTTTTT.

The chain is built from TRBV7-9 and TRBJ2-1, with 11 positions matching TRBD2. The CDR3 length is 17 residues. Germline CDR1 and CDR2: SEHNR and FQNEAQ (reference sequence). J gave up 6 bases and V 2 bases, and 9 bases lay outside the gene matches. The CDR3 reads CASSLPLGTSGGNEQFF. CDR3 in DNA: TGTGCCAGCAGCTTACCCCTTGGGACTAGCGGAGGCAATGAGCAGTTCTTC.

V usage is TRBV27 and J usage is TRBJ2-1; the match to TRBD2 covers 16 bases. The CDR3 has 16 amino acids. Germline CDR1 reads MNHEY; CDR2 reads SMNVEV (reference sequence). Trimming cost V 8 bases and J 6 bases; bases outside gene matches: 7. CDR3 sequence: CASLGLAGGPGNEQFF. The CDR3 DNA sequence: TGTGCCAGCCTGGGACTAGCGGGAGGGCCTGGCAATGAGCAGTTCTTC.

The chain recombines TRBV30 with TRBJ2-3, with D perhaps matching TRBD2 (5 bases). The CDR3 is 14 residues long. The V gene lost 0 bases and the J gene lost 2 bases, with 9 bases spanning the gap. Germline V gene sequence: CDR1 GTSNPN, CDR2 SVGIG (reference sequence). CDR3 sequence: CAWSVLRDTDTQYF. CDR3 bases: TGTGCCTGGAGTGTACTGAGGGACACAGATACGCAGTATTTT. Variable domain in full (rest from reference TRBV30 and TRBJ2-3): SQTIHQWPATLVQPVGSPLSLECTVEGTSNPNLYWYRQAAGRGLQLLFYSVGIGQISSEVPQNLSASRPQDRQFILSSKKLLLSDSGFYLCAWSVLRDTDTQYFGPGTRLTVL.

V usage is TRBV7-2 and J usage is TRBJ2-5, with TRBD2 as a possible D gene (6 bases). Per germline, CDR1 SGHTA and CDR2 FQGNSA. The CDR3 has 14 amino acids. Between the trimmed V and J ends, which lost 2 bases and 1 base, there was a span of 8 bases. DNA of the CDR3: TGTGCCAGCAGCTTACAGGGAGGCCAAGAGACCCAGTACTTC. Translated, it gives CASSLQGGQETQYF.

This clone was found a few times. This chain uses TRBV2 with TRBJ2-5; TRBD1 is a possible D gene (7 bases). The germline V gene has CDR1 SNHLY and CDR2 FYNNEI. The CDR3 extends over 14 amino acids. V was pared by 11 bases and J by 5 bases, with 21 bases between. CDR3 coding DNA: TGTGCCGTCAGGGGGGCCGGGGCCAGGGAGACCCAGTACTTC. It specifies CAVRGAGARETQYF. The full variable domain, with the rest looked up from reference TRBV2 and TRBJ2-5, is EPEVTQTPSHQVTQMGQEVILRCVPISNHLYFYWYRQILGQKVEFLVSFYNNEISEKSEIFDDQFSVERPDGSNFTLKIRSTKLEDSAMYFCAVRGAGARETQYFGPGTRLLVL.

This chain joins TRBV9 and TRBJ2-4; 12 nucleotides line up with TRBD1. Germline assignment: CDR1 SGDLS and CDR2 YYNGEE. The length of the CDR3 is 13 residues. V lost 3 bases and J lost 13; bases outside the gene matches: 5. The DNA of the CDR3 is TGTGCCAGCAGCGGGGGGACAGGGGGCATACAGTACTTC. This codes for CASSGGTGGIQYF.

The V call is TRBV30, the J call TRBJ2-7; TRBD2 matches at 10 bases. V gave up 0 bases and J gave up 5 bases; unmatched junction bases: 7. This CDR3 comprises 15 residues. Looked up from germline, CDR1 is GTSNPN and CDR2 is SVGIG (reference sequence). The CDR3 region has the DNA TGTGCCTGGAGTGTACCCCTAGCGGGAGTAAACGAGCAGTACTTC. It is translated as CAWSVPLAGVNEQYF. Full variable domain (missing parts from reference TRBV30 and TRBJ2-7): SQTIHQWPATLVQPVGSPLSLECTVEGTSNPNLYWYRQAAGRGLQLLFYSVGIGQISSEVPQNLSASRPQDRQFILSSKKLLLSDSGFYLCAWSVPLAGVNEQYFGPGTRLTVT.

The chain couples TRBV28 to TRBJ1-5; TRBD1 agrees at 7 bases. Germline CDR1 and CDR2: MDHEN and SYDVKM. J was trimmed by 5 bases and V by 8 bases; bases with no gene match: 6. This CDR3 is built from 13 residues. This CDR3 is CASRRDSYQPQHF. The CDR3 DNA follows: TGTGCCAGCCGCCGGGACAGCTATCAGCCCCAGCATTTT.

The genes are TRBV18 and TRBJ2-3; TRBD1 agrees at 7 bases. The CDR3 length is 15 residues. Germline loops: CDR1 KGHSH, CDR2 LQKENI. Germline trimming cut 4 bases from V and 2 bases from J; bases unmatched to any gene: 6. In nucleotides, the CDR3 is TGTGCCAGCTCACTCCCAGGGACAGCCACAGATACGCAGTATTTT. Its translation is CASSLPGTATDTQYF.

This rearrangement joins TRBV4-3 to TRBJ1-1; 7 bases match TRBD1. The trim removed 4 bases at V and 1 base at J, leaving 9 bases unmatched. Germline V gives CDR1 LGHNA, CDR2 YSLEER. The CDR3 covers 16 residues. CDR3: CASSRGDSLWNTEAFF. DNA of the CDR3: TGCGCCAGCAGCCGAGGGGACAGCCTCTGGAACACTGAAGCTTTCTTT.

This chain joins TRBV18 and TRBJ2-3; 7 bases fit TRBD1. The germline gives CDR1 KGHSH, CDR2 LQKENI. There are 14 residues in the CDR3. The ends lost 3 bases at V and 5 bases at J; junction bases unmatched: 5. CDR3 nucleotides: TGTGCCAGCTCACCGCGACAGGGCATAGATACGCAGTATTTT. As protein: CASSPRQGIDTQYF. Complete variable domain (other parts from reference TRBV18 and TRBJ2-3): NAGVMQNPRHLVRRRGQEARLRCSPMKGHSHVYWYRQLPEEGLKFMVYLQKENIIDESGMPKERFSAEFPKEGPSILRIQQVVRGDSAAYFCASSPRQGIDTQYFGPGTRLTVL.

The chain uses TRBV4-1 and TRBJ1-1; maybe TRBD1 (5 bases). Trimming stripped 4 bases from V and 1 base from J, with 16 bases between. CDR3 size: 16 residues. Germline CDR1 MGHRA, CDR2 YSYEKL. In nucleotides, the CDR3 is TGCGCCAGCAGCCTACAAGTTGACAGACAGAACACTGAAGCTTTCTTT. It codes for CASSLQVDRQNTEAFF.

V gene TRBV12-5 combines with J gene TRBJ2-7; unclear D gene. The germline V gene has CDR1 LGHNT and CDR2 FRNRAP. Trimming left V 6 bases short and J 4 bases short, with 7 bases between. CDR3 length: 11 residues. This CDR3 is CASGVGYEQYF. In nucleotides, the CDR3 is TGTGCTAGTGGGGTCGGGTACGAGCAGTACTTC.

The chain uses TRBV28 and TRBJ2-1, with D possibly TRBD1 on 6 matching bases. CDR1 is MDHEN and CDR2 is SYDVKM in the germline V gene. The CDR3 is made up of 18 amino acids. The V end lost 4 bases, the J end lost 4 bases, and 23 bases lay between the germline ends. CDR3 protein: CASSSTRKTGPRYNEQFF. The CDR3 nucleotides read TGTGCCAGCAGTTCTACGCGAAAGACAGGACCTAGATACAATGAGCAGTTCTTC.

J is TRBJ2-5 and V is TRBV5-1; 13 bases align to TRBD2. Germline V gives CDR1 SGHRS, CDR2 YFSETQ. V lost 9 bases and J lost 4; bases outside the gene matches: 9. There are 15 residues in the CDR3. CDR3 DNA: TGCGCCACCACGACTAGCGGGGGGCCTAGAGAGACCCAGTACTTC. This sequence encodes CATTTSGGPRETQYF.

The chain joins TRBV7-6 to TRBJ1-1; D unresolved. Germline CDR1 and CDR2: SGHVS and FNYEAQ. V dropped 1 base and J dropped 0 bases, with 9 bases sitting between them. The CDR3 sequence is 15 residues long. As DNA, the CDR3 is TGTGCCAGCAGCTTAGGGCAGGCGATGAACACTGAAGCTTTCTTT. Protein sequence: CASSLGQAMNTEAFF.

The V gene is TRBV28, the J gene TRBJ1-5, with D tentatively TRBD1 (5 bases). V was cut by 6 bases and J by 2 bases, with 14 bases left in between. The CDR3 consists of 15 residues. Germline CDR1 is MDHEN and CDR2 is SYDVKM. The CDR3 region has the DNA TGTGCCAGCAGCCGCAGGGATGCGGGCAATCAGCCCCAGCATTTT. Translated, it gives CASSRRDAGNQPQHF.

The rearrangement uses TRBV5-6 and TRBJ1-1; TRBD1 matches 10 bases. J lost 3 bases, V lost 7 bases, and 3 bases had no gene match. CDR1 SGHDT and CDR2 YYEEEE come from the germline V gene. CDR3 length: 13 amino acids. CDR3 sequence: CASDGTGDTEAFF. The CDR3 DNA is TGTGCCAGCGACGGGACAGGGGACACTGAAGCTTTCTTT.

In its sample, this clone was seen once. The chain recombines TRBV7-9 with TRBJ2-6; D possibly corresponds to TRBD2 (5 bases). V lost 3 bases, J lost 0 bases, and 9 bases lay in between. Germline assignment: CDR1 SEHNR and CDR2 FQNEAQ (reference sequence). The CDR3 loop spans 16 amino acids. The CDR3, as DNA: TGTGCCAGCAGCTTGTTGGGGAGCTCTGGGGCCAACGTCCTGACTTTC. It translates to CASSLLGSSGANVLTF.